This TCR beta chain was sequenced in a study of CD8 T cells in cerebrospinal fluid in Alzheimer's disease. Study-wide context: Two single-cell methods, plate-based nested PCR and droplet-based sequencing, assessed CSF clonal expansion.

From its re-call of the 10x single-cell sequencing reads, TCRdb lists each CDR3 protein once, without DNA. The repertoire shows more than 1,500 distinct CDR3 sequences; the top ten hold around 9.3%. The CDR3 is 15 residues long. Germline lookup yields CDR1 MNHEY and CDR2 SVGEGT. This clonotype shows up as medium-sized by frequency. The clonotype originates from a human donor in good health. The chain employs TRBV6-2 or TRBV6-3 and TRBJ2-3; TCRdb lists TRBD2, though no DNA is available to test this call. Sequenced: cerebrospinal fluid. The chain's CDR3 is CASSQRGGYTDTQYF.